Listed below are T cell receptor beta chains from one sample, sequenced in a study of control samples from healthy donors and cancer patients. Only in-frame clones appear in the TCRdb table, and some are missing; sequencing was by immunoSEQ multiplex PCR. The repertoire consists of 110,000 or so clones, with over 75% occurring once and the leading ten covering 3.5% to 4.5%. Sequencing used blood. These receptors all stem from a human donor in good health. The donor label of this sample is uncertain. Both conserved end residues are part of each CDR3. The D gene is left open where the match is weak. Part of the rows lack a size; the others show once, few, many or a class for expanded clones.

size,V,D,J,DNA,CDR3
-,TRBV2,-,TRBJ1-1,TGTGCCAGCAGGTATCAGGGGAACACTGAAGCTTTCTTT,CASRYQGNTEAFF
-,TRBV7-8,TRBD1,TRBJ2-5,TGTGCCAGCAGCCATGCCGCAGGGGGTCGGGAGACCCAGTACTTC,CASSHAAGGRETQYF
-,TRBV12-3/TRBV12-4,-,TRBJ1-1,TGTGCCAGCAGCCAACGGTCGGGGACTGAAGCTTTCTTT,CASSQRSGTEAFF
-,TRBV30,TRBD1,TRBJ1-2,TGTGCCTGGAGTGTACCGTGGACAGGGGCGGACTATGGCTACACCTTC,CAWSVPWTGADYGYTF
-,TRBV14,-,TRBJ2-1,TGTGCCAGCAGCCGAATGACGGTCGGCCTCTCCTACAATGAGCAGTTCTTC,CASSRMTVGLSYNEQFF
-,TRBV7-9,TRBD1,TRBJ1-4,TGTGCCAGCAGCCCCACGGGACAGTTGGGGGAAAAACTGTTTTTT,CASSPTGQLGEKLFF
once,TRBV6-5,TRBD1,TRBJ1-5,TGTGCCAGCAGTTACAGGACAGGGAACCAGCCCCAGCATTTT,CASSYRTGNQPQHF
-,TRBV7-3,-,TRBJ2-3,TGTGCCAGCAGCTTCGGCACAGATACGCAGTATTTT,CASSFGTDTQYF
-,TRBV6-2/TRBV6-3,TRBD1,TRBJ2-3,TGTGCCAGCAGCCCCCTATCCCCCGGGACAGGGCCTGATACGCAGTATTTT,CASSPLSPGTGPDTQYF
-,TRBV5-5,-,TRBJ2-5,TGTGCCAGCTCCATGGCGGTGACAACCGAGACCCAGTACTTC,CASSMAVTTETQYF
-,TRBV6-5,-,TRBJ1-1,TGTGCCAGCAGTCCTGTAGACAGGTCCTACACTGAAGCTTTCTTT,CASSPVDRSYTEAFF